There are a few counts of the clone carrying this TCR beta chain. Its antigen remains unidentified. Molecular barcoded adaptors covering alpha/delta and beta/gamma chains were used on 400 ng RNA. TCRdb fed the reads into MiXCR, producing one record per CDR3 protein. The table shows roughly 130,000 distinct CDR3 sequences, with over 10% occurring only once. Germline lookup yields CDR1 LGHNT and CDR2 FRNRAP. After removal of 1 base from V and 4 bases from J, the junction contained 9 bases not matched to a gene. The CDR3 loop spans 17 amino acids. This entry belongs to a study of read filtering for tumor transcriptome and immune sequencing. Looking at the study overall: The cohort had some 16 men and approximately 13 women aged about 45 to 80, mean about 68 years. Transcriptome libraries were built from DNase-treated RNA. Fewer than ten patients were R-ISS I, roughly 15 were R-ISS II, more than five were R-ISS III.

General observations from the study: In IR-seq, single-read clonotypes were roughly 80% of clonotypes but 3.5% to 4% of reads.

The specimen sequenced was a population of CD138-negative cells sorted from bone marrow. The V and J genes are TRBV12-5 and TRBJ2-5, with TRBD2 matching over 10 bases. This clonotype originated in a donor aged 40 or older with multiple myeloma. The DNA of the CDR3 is TGTGCTAGTGGTTTGGCCCCTTTACTAGCGGGGAGAGAGACCCAGTACTTC. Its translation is CASGLAPLLAGRETQYF.